These 28 T cell receptor beta chains came from one sample sequenced in a study of shared clonotypes between healthy human individuals. This table comes from immunoSEQ multiplex PCR, and its TCRdb copy is limited to in-frame clones, with some not included. This table holds under 2,500,000 clones, nearly 97% found once. Sequencing was done on a sample of naive CD4+ T cells sorted from blood. Regarding subset: CD45RA+ positively selected. These receptors originate from a man aged 18 to 29 in good health.

With regard to this clone: The same CDR3 can be traced to other DNA sequences in this sample. V gene TRBV5-1 combines with J gene TRBJ1-1; no reliable D call. V lost 0 bases and J lost 5, with 8 bases in between. The germline CDR1 and CDR2 sequences are SGHRS and YFSETQ. This CDR3 region has 13 residues. CDR3 in DNA: TGCGCCAGCAGCTTGGCCGGAGTAACTGAAGCTTTCTTT. Translating it yields CASSLAGVTEAFF. Variable domain in full (rest from reference TRBV5-1 and TRBJ1-1): KAGVTQTPRYLIKTRGQQVTLSCSPISGHRSVSWYQQTPGQGLQFLFEYFSETQRNKGNFPGRFSGRQFSNSRSEMNVSTLELGDSALYLCASSLAGVTEAFFGQGTRLTVV.

The rearrangement links TRBV10-3 to TRBJ2-2; D is unclear. V dropped 4 bases and J dropped 6 bases, with 9 bases sitting between them. Germline values: CDR1 ENHRY, CDR2 SYGVKD. The CDR3 length is 13 residues. The CDR3 sequence: CAISADWPGELFF. CDR3 coding DNA: TGTGCCATCAGTGCCGACTGGCCCGGGGAGCTGTTTTTT.

The CDR3 region has the DNA TGTGCCATCAGTGACGGTCCAGGGGTGGGGAATGAGCAGTTCTTC. This translates into CAISDGPGVGNEQFF. This rearrangement joins TRBV10-3 to TRBJ2-1; D might be TRBD1 (6 bases). CDR3 length equals 15 residues. V was pared by 3 bases and J by 7 bases, with 16 bases between. Germline CDR1 and CDR2: ENHRY and SYGVKD.

CDR3 bases: TGTGCCAGCAGCTCGAGAAGGACAGGGGTCTGTATCTCTGGAAACACCATATATTTT. Encoded protein: CASSSRRTGVCISGNTIYF. This chain joins TRBV21-1 and TRBJ1-3; TRBD1, as called in the table, went unchecked against the DNA. TRBV21-1 constitutes a pseudogene. The CDR3 contains 19 residues.

The rearrangement uses TRBV4-1 and TRBJ2-7, with D perhaps matching TRBD1 or TRBD2 (7 bases each). Germline CDR1 and CDR2: MGHRA and YSYEKL. V lost 2 bases and J 7 bases, leaving 12 bases between the germline ends. The CDR3 has 13 amino acids. CDR3 DNA sequence: TGCGCCAGCAGCCAACAGGGGGGGACGGAGCAGTACTTC. Translated: CASSQQGGTEQYF.

J is TRBJ2-3 and V is TRBV5-1; 11 nucleotides line up with TRBD2. The CDR3 totals 17 residues. V shed 4 bases, J shed 0 bases, and the junction held 7 bases outside the gene matches. Looked up from germline, CDR1 is SGHRS and CDR2 is YFSETQ. This chain's CDR3 is CASSPATSGISTDTQYF. The CDR3 DNA follows: TGCGCCAGCAGCCCTGCGACTAGCGGGATTAGCACAGATACGCAGTATTTT.

V and J are TRBV11-2 and TRBJ2-2, with 8 bases identical to TRBD2. J was trimmed by 2 bases and V by 5 bases; bases with no gene match: 7. The CDR3 contains 16 residues. Per the germline V gene, CDR1 is SGHAT and CDR2 is FQNNGV. CDR3 sequence: CASSVISGINTGELFF. Here the CDR3 DNA reads TGTGCCAGCAGCGTGATTAGCGGGATCAACACCGGGGAGCTGTTTTTT.

The rearrangement uses TRBV5-4 and TRBJ2-2, with TRBD1 as a possible D gene (6 bases). CDR3 length: 16 amino acids. Trimming pared 2 bases from V and 4 bases from J, leaving 15 bases between. Per the germline V gene, CDR1 is SGHNT and CDR2 is YYREEE (reference sequence). The CDR3 region has the DNA TGTGCCAGCAGCTTCCTTGACAGGAAGAGCACCGGGGAGCTGTTTTTT. Translating it yields CASSFLDRKSTGELFF.

V and J are TRBV7-2 and TRBJ1-2; 7 bases fit TRBD1. Looked up from germline, CDR1 is SGHTA and CDR2 is FQGNSA. The J segment lost 2 bases and the V segment lost 4 bases, leaving 13 bases of the junction unmatched. This CDR3 comprises 17 residues. CDR3 in amino acids: CASSSNRGGSGNYGYTF. CDR3 bases: TGTGCCAGCAGCTCAAACAGGGGAGGTTCAGGGAACTATGGCTACACCTTC.

The rearrangement uses TRBV6-5 and TRBJ1-1; a weak D match, TRBD1 (6 bases). Per germline, CDR1 MNHEY and CDR2 SVGAGI. The CDR3 spans 15 residues. The germline V and J ends were trimmed by 4 bases and 0 bases, with 12 bases remaining between them. The CDR3, as DNA: TGTGCCAGCAGTTTCACCGGGACATTGAACACTGAAGCTTTCTTT. Its translation is CASSFTGTLNTEAFF.

The J gene is TRBJ2-3, the V gene TRBV5-6; TRBD1 is a possible D gene (6 bases). Germline V CDR1 and CDR2: SGHDT, YYEEEE. V lost 1 base to trimming and J lost 15 bases, with 18 bases between them. The CDR3 consists of 13 residues. The CDR3 DNA reads TGTGCCAGCAGCTTGCCCGCAGGGGATCGGATATATTTT. Translated, it gives CASSLPAGDRIYF.

The chain combines TRBV11-3 with TRBJ2-7, with no clear D. Germline V lookup: CDR1 SGHNT, CDR2 YENEEA. The V and J ends lost 0 bases and 6 bases respectively, with 6 bases between them. The CDR3 is made up of 12 amino acids. The CDR3 loop is CASSLEVGEQYF. In nucleotides, the CDR3 is TGTGCCAGCAGCTTAGAAGTGGGCGAGCAGTACTTC.

This clone was picked up one time. The chain has TRBV19 and TRBJ1-5; D is unclear. V lost 5 bases to trimming and J lost 6 bases, with 8 bases between them. The CDR3 runs to 12 residues. Per the germline V gene, CDR1 is LNHDA and CDR2 is SQIVND (reference sequence). The chain's CDR3 is CASSPFGQPQHF. The CDR3 DNA follows: TGTGCCAGTAGTCCGTTTGGTCAGCCCCAGCATTTT.

Worth noting for this clone: The same CDR3 arises from other DNA sequences in this sample as well. The rearrangement joins TRBV2 to TRBJ1-2, with D possibly matching TRBD1 (5 bases). From germline, CDR1 is SNHLY and CDR2 FYNNEI. The V end was cut by 6 bases, the J end by 5 bases, with 10 bases between. The CDR3 length is 12 residues. CDR3 protein: CASSGGSYGYTF. In DNA, the CDR3 is TGTGCCAGCAGCGGGGGGTCATATGGCTACACCTTC.

The genes are TRBV18 and TRBJ2-6; maybe TRBD1 (6 bases). Trimming took off 7 bases at V and 4 bases at J, with 14 bases between the two ends. The germline V gene encodes CDR1 KGHSH and CDR2 LQKENI. The CDR3 covers 15 residues. CDR3 sequence (DNA): TGTGCCAGCTTTTTTCCAGGGGTCGGGGCCAACGTCCTGACTTTC. The encoded protein is CASFFPGVGANVLTF.

The gene calls are TRBV10-3 and TRBJ1-2, with 9 bases lining up with TRBD1. Germline V gene sequence: CDR1 ENHRY, CDR2 SYGVKD. Trimming removed 6 bases from V and 3 bases from J; junction bases left unmatched: 11. The CDR3 covers 16 residues. CDR3 DNA: TGTGCCATCAGAGGGGACTTACAGGGGGCTGACTATGGCTACACCTTC. This codes for CAIRGDLQGADYGYTF.

In the case of this clone: This CDR3 is also generated by other DNA sequences in the sample. V usage is TRBV10-3 and J usage is TRBJ1-4, with D perhaps matching TRBD1 (6 bases). The CDR3 spans 14 residues. V was pared by 4 bases and J by 0 bases, with 6 bases between. From germline, CDR1 is ENHRY and CDR2 SYGVKD. As DNA, the CDR3 is TGTGCCATCAGTGGGACAGCAACTAATGAAAAACTGTTTTTT. Encoded protein: CAISGTATNEKLFF.

This clone was counted once. The rearrangement joins TRBV2 to TRBJ2-5; 10 positions agree with TRBD2. With V trimmed by 6 bases and J by 3 bases, 7 bases remained unmatched. This CDR3 has 15 amino acids. Germline loops: CDR1 SNHLY, CDR2 FYNNEI. The CDR3 here is CASRPSGSTKETQYF. CDR3 DNA sequence: TGTGCCAGCAGACCTAGCGGGAGTACCAAAGAGACCCAGTACTTC. Full variable domain (outside the CDR3, taken from reference TRBV2 and TRBJ2-5): EPEVTQTPSHQVTQMGQEVILRCVPISNHLYFYWYRQILGQKVEFLVSFYNNEISEKSEIFDDQFSVERPDGSNFTLKIRSTKLEDSAMYFCASRPSGSTKETQYFGPGTRLLVL.

This rearrangement joins TRBV7-9 to TRBJ2-1; 9 bases align to TRBD2. Germline assignment: CDR1 SEHNR and CDR2 FQNEAQ (reference sequence). V lost 1 base to trimming and J lost 9 bases; unmatched junction nucleotides: 7. The CDR3 is 15 residues long. In DNA form, the CDR3 reads TGTGCCAGCAGCTTAGTCGCGGGAGGGCTAGGTGAGCAGTTCTTC. Amino acid sequence: CASSLVAGGLGEQFF.

V is TRBV6-6 and J is TRBJ1-6, with D maybe TRBD1 (5 bases). The V end was cut by 8 bases, the J end by 10 bases, with 12 bases between. Germline V gene sequence: CDR1 MNHNY, CDR2 SVGAGI (reference sequence). The CDR3 covers 12 residues. As DNA, the CDR3 is TGTGCCAGCGGGAGGGGAAAATCACCCCTCCACTTT. Translated: CASGRGKSPLHF.

V is TRBV27 and J is TRBJ1-4, with D uncertain. Germline V gives CDR1 MNHEY, CDR2 SMNVEV (reference sequence). There are 14 residues in the CDR3. V lost 5 bases and J lost 8, with 15 bases in between. The CDR3: CASSIRAGYEKLFF. The CDR3 DNA follows: TGTGCCAGCAGTATCCGGGCCGGGTACGAAAAACTGTTTTTT.

This chain joins TRBV7-2 and TRBJ1-6; the match to TRBD1 covers 7 bases. The CDR3 sequence is 17 residues long. Losses at the gene ends were 6 bases for V and 5 bases for J; bases not matched to a gene: 13. The germline V gene encodes CDR1 SGHTA and CDR2 FQGNSA. The CDR3 loop is CASSRSTGTVNNSPLHF. CDR3 in DNA: TGTGCCAGCAGTCGATCTACCGGGACAGTAAATAATTCACCCCTCCACTTT.

Points on this clone: Distinct nucleotide sequences in the sample also encode this CDR3. The chain is built from TRBV30 and TRBJ2-2, with TRBD1 matching over 8 bases. CDR3 size: 14 residues. From germline, CDR1 is GTSNPN and CDR2 SVGIG (reference sequence). Trimming removed 3 bases from V and 1 base from J; junction bases left unmatched: 1. The CDR3 DNA sequence: TGTGCCTGGAGAGGACAGGGGAACACCGGGGAGCTGTTTTTT. Its protein is CAWRGQGNTGELFF.

The chain uses TRBV5-1 and TRBJ2-5; tentatively, D is TRBD1 or TRBD2 (5 bases each). CDR1 and CDR2 from the germline V gene are SGHRS and YFSETQ. This CDR3 contains 14 residues. Trimming stripped 3 bases from V and 5 bases from J, with 14 bases between. This CDR3 is CASSSGRGMETQYF. CDR3 in DNA: TGCGCCAGCAGCTCCGGACGGGGCATGGAGACCCAGTACTTC. Based on the CDR3 plus reference TRBV5-1 and TRBJ2-5, the full variable domain is KAGVTQTPRYLIKTRGQQVTLSCSPISGHRSVSWYQQTPGQGLQFLFEYFSETQRNKGNFPGRFSGRQFSNSRSEMNVSTLELGDSALYLCASSSGRGMETQYFGPGTRLLVL.

The V and J genes are TRBV11-2 and TRBJ2-3; D uncertain. Germline V lookup: CDR1 SGHAT, CDR2 FQNNGV. V was cut by 7 bases and J by 3 bases, with 5 bases left in between. The CDR3 length is 11 residues. CDR3 loop: CASTFTDTQYF. CDR3 sequence (DNA): TGTGCCAGCACCTTTACAGATACGCAGTATTTT.

The chain employs TRBV5-1 and TRBJ2-6; perhaps TRBD2 as D (6 bases). Looked up from germline, CDR1 is SGHRS and CDR2 is YFSETQ. The CDR3 has 14 residues. Trimming took off 5 bases at V and 0 bases at J, with 6 bases between the two ends. Here the CDR3 reads CASRGGSGANVLTF. DNA of the CDR3: TGCGCCAGCAGGGGAGGCTCTGGGGCCAACGTCCTGACTTTC.

For this clone: Sequence at one end of the junction differs from germline and may be a read error. J is TRBJ2-1 and V is TRBV27; tentative D call: TRBD2 (7 bases). CDR3 length: 15 residues. Germline V gene sequence: CDR1 MNHEY, CDR2 SMNVEV (reference sequence). CDR3 region: CASSRQGLADPERVF. The CDR3 DNA follows: TGTGCCAGCAGTCGCCAGGGGCTAGCGGATCCCGAAAGAGTCTTC.

This clone was picked up one time. The chain employs TRBV7-8 and TRBJ2-7; D perhaps matches TRBD1 (6 bases). V lost 1 base, J lost 5 bases, and 12 bases lay in between. The CDR3 sequence is 14 residues long. Germline CDR1 is SGHVS and CDR2 is FQNEAQ. The CDR3 sequence: CASSLDRVPDEQYF. The CDR3 coding sequence is TGTGCCAGCAGCTTAGACAGGGTACCGGACGAGCAGTACTTC. The whole variable domain, filled in from reference TRBV7-8 and TRBJ2-7, reads GAGVSQSPRYKVAKRGQDVALRCDPISGHVSLFWYQQALGQGPEFLTYFQNEAQLDKSGLPSDRFFAERPEGSVSTLKIQRTQQEDSAVYLCASSLDRVPDEQYFGPGTRLTVT.